This T cell receptor beta chain was observed in a study of T cell clones after liver transplantation. Study context: In this trial, immunosuppression withdrawal was attempted within 2 years of liver transplant. Third-party-reactive TCRbeta sequences from pre-transplant mixed lymphocyte reactions served as antigen-independent comparators.

This table comes from immunoSEQ multiplex PCR, and its TCRdb copy is limited to in-frame clones, with some not included. The sample contains 68,000 or so clones, 80% of which appear only once. The V and J ends lost 5 bases and 8 bases respectively, with 22 bases between them. The germline gives CDR1 MDHEN, CDR2 SYDVKM. CDR3 length: 16 residues. This sequence joins TRBV28 and TRBJ1-5, with a possible D match to TRBD1 (6 bases). This receptor was taken from a human donor who received a liver transplant. The sample was CD4+ T cells from blood, taken before liver transplant. The DNA of the CDR3 is TGTGCCAGCAGTCCTCCCGCACAGGGACTTCCAAAGCCCCAGCATTTT. This encodes CASSPPAQGLPKPQHF.